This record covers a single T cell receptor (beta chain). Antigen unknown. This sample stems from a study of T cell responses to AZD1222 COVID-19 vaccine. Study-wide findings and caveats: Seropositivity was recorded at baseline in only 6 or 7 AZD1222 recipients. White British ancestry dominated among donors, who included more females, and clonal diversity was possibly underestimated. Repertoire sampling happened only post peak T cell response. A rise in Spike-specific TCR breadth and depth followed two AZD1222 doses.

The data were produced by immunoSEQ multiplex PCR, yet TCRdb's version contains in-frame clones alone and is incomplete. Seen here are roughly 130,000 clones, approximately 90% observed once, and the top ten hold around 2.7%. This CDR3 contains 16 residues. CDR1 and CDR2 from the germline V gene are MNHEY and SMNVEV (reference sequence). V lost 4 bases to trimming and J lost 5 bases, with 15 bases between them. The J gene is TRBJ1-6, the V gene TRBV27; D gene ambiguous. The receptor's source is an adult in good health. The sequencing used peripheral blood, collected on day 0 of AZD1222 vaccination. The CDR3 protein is CASSSIQSLHNSPLHF. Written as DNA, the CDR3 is TGTGCCAGCAGTTCCATCCAATCTCTACATAATTCACCCCTCCACTTT.